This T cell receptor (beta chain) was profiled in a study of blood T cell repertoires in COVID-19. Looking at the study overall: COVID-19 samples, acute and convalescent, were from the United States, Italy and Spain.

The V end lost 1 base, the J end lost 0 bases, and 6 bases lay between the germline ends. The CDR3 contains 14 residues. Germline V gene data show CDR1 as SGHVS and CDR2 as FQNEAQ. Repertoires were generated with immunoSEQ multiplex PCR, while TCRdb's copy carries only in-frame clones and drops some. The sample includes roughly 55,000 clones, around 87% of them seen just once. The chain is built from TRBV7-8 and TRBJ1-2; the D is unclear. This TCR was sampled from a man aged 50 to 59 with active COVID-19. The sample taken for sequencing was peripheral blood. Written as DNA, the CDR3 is TGTGCCAGCAGCTTAGAAATAGCTAACTATGGCTACACCTTC. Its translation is CASSLEIANYGYTF. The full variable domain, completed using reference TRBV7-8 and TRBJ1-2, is GAGVSQSPRYKVAKRGQDVALRCDPISGHVSLFWYQQALGQGPEFLTYFQNEAQLDKSGLPSDRFFAERPEGSVSTLKIQRTQQEDSAVYLCASSLEIANYGYTFGSGTRLTVV.